This entry concerns a single TCR beta chain. The antigen is not known. Treatment of patients with chemo-refractory metastatic non-small-cell lung cancer consisted of focal radiation plus CTLA-4 blockade with ipilimumab. This sample is drawn from a study of radiotherapy plus CTLA-4 blockade in lung cancer. As for the study in general: Among enrolled patients, roughly 17% responded and roughly 30% achieved disease control. Study outcomes and limitations: Early blood T cell clone dynamics reportedly forecast response best, with interferon-beta. Tumor-origin TCR clones grew in blood after radiotherapy plus ipilimumab.

Measured with immunoSEQ multiplex PCR; TCRdb has only the in-frame clones, and not every one. The sample has 90,000 or so clones, more than 75% seen once. This receptor was identified in a human donor with non-small cell lung cancer who had a partial response to radiotherapy plus ipilimumab. The sequences come from peripheral blood, collected from a patient treated with radiotherapy plus ipilimumab.

CDR3 nucleotide sequence: TGTGCCAGCAGCCCCGCACCGGGACAGCCCTACGAGCAGTACTTC. Translated, it gives CASSPAPGQPYEQYF. This chain uses TRBV9 with TRBJ2-7, with 7 bases lining up with TRBD1. The J segment lost 2 bases and the V segment lost 4 bases, leaving 9 bases of the junction unmatched. Looked up from germline, CDR1 is SGDLS and CDR2 is YYNGEE. The CDR3 has 15 residues.